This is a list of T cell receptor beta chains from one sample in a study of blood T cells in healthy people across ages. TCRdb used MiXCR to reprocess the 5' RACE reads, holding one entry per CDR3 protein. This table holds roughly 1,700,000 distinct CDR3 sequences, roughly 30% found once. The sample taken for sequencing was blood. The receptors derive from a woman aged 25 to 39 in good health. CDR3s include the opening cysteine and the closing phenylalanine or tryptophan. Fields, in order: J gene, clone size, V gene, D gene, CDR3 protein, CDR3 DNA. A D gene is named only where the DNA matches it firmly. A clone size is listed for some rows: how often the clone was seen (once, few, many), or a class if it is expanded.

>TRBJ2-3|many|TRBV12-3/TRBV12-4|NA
CASSRQGIADTQYF
TGTGCCAGCAGTCGGCAGGGGATAGCAGATACGCAGTATTTT
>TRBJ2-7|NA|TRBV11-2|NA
CASSLEQGSFYEQYF
TGTGCCAGCAGCTTAGAACAGGGCTCTTTCTACGAGCAGTACTTC
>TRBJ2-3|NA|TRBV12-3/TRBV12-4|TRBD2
CASRSGGWSADTQYF
TGTGCCAGCAGGTCGGGAGGGTGGTCCGCAGATACGCAGTATTTT
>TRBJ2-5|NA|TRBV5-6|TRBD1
CASSFGDRAETQYF
TGTGCCAGCAGCTTTGGTGACAGGGCGGAGACCCAGTACTTC
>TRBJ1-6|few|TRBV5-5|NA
CASSRGTAPSPLHF
TGTGCCAGCAGCCGAGGGACGGCCCCTTCACCCCTCCACTTT
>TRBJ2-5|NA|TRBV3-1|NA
CASSLSPRGAETQYF
TGTGCCAGCAGCTTATCTCCCCGGGGCGCAGAGACCCAGTACTTC
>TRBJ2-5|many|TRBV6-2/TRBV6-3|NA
CASSGDFQETQYF
TGTGCCAGCAGTGGGGACTTCCAAGAGACCCAGTACTTC
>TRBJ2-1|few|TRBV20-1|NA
CSARQGGSYNEQFF
TGCAGTGCTAGGCAGGGAGGATCCTACAATGAGCAGTTCTTC
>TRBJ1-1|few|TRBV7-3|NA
CASSPVRGYEAFF
TGTGCCAGCAGCCCGGTACGAGGGTATGAAGCTTTCTTT
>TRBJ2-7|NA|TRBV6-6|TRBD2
CASSYCGSGTGEQYF
TGTGCCAGCAGTTACTGCGGTAGCGGGACCGGCGAGCAGTACTTC
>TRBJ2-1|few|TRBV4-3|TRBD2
CASSQGSGRDNEQFF
TGCGCCAGCAGCCAAGGTAGCGGGAGGGATAATGAGCAGTTCTTC
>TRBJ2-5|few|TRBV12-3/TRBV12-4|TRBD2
CASSVGTSAQETQYF
TGTGCCAGCAGTGTGGGGACTAGCGCCCAAGAGACCCAGTACTTC
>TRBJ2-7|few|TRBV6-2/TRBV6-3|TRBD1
CASSYSVKAGGWDEQYF
TGTGCCAGCAGTTACTCTGTCAAGGCAGGGGGCTGGGACGAGCAGTACTTC
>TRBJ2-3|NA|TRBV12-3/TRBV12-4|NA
CASRPKGLLLDTQYF
TGTGCCAGCAGACCTAAGGGACTTCTCTTGGATACGCAGTATTTT
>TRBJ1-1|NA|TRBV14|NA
CASSQGVGAFF
TGTGCCAGCAGCCAGGGAGTAGGAGCTTTCTTT
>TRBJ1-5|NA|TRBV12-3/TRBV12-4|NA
CASSLSAESNQPQHF
TGTGCCAGCAGTTTATCGGCAGAGAGCAATCAGCCCCAGCATTTT
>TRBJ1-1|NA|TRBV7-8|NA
CASSLGREGEAFF
TGTGCCAGCAGCTTGGGACGGGAAGGCGAAGCTTTCTTT
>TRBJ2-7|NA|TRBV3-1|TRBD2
CASSQDSGAREQYF
TGTGCCAGCAGCCAGGATAGCGGGGCTCGGGAGCAGTACTTC
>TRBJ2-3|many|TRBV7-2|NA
CASSLGLVDTQYF
TGTGCCAGCAGCTTAGGCCTAGTGGATACGCAGTATTTT
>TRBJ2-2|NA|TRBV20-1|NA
CSAVRGGAGELFF
TGCAGTGCTGTCAGGGGAGGGGCCGGGGAGCTGTTTTTT
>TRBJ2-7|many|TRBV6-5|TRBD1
CASSSTGVGDYEQYF
TGTGCCAGCAGTTCCACAGGGGTAGGGGACTACGAGCAGTACTTC
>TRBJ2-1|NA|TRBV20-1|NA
CSAGGNNEQFF
TGCAGTGCTGGTGGTAATAATGAGCAGTTCTTC
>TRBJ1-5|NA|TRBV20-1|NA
CSASRNKGGNRPQHF
TGCAGTGCTAGCCGAAATAAGGGCGGTAATCGGCCCCAGCATTTT
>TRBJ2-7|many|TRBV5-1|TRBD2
CASRGVLAGGGEQYF
TGCGCCAGCAGGGGAGTGCTAGCGGGCGGCGGCGAGCAGTACTTC
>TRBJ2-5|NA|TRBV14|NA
CASSTSHLDQETQYF
TGTGCCAGCAGCACCTCCCATCTCGATCAAGAGACCCAGTACTTC
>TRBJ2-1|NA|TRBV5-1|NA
CASSPTGRPQETQFF
TGCGCCAGCAGCCCTACCGGACGGCCCCAAGAGACCCAGTTCTTC
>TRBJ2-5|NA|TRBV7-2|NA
CASSPLGGPETQYF
TGTGCCAGCAGCCCTCTAGGGGGGCCAGAGACCCAGTACTTC
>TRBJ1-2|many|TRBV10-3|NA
CAISELAGPRDGYTF
TGTGCCATCAGTGAGCTTGCAGGGCCAAGGGATGGCTACACCTTC
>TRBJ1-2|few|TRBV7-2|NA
CASSLEGGSFNYGYTF
TGTGCCAGCAGCTTAGAGGGCGGGTCCTTTAACTATGGCTACACCTTC
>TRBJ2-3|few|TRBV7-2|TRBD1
CASSFGQGGGTDTQYF
TGTGCCAGCAGCTTTGGACAGGGGGGAGGGACAGATACGCAGTATTTT
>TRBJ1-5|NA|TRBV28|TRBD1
CASSTGGSYSNQPQHF
TGTGCCAGCAGTACAGGGGGTTCCTATAGCAATCAGCCCCAGCATTTT